This T cell receptor beta chain was identified during a study of OX40 agonist ivuxolimab in advanced cancers. Sequencing used immunoSEQ multiplex PCR; TCRdb keeps in-frame clones, though not all of them. The table records 20,000 to 30,000 clones, around four fifths of them present only once. Germline loops: CDR1 MDHEN, CDR2 SYDVKM. The CDR3 totals 17 residues. V trimming: 7 bases; J trimming: 6 bases; junction bases outside the gene matches: 12. V and J are TRBV28 and TRBJ2-3; 14 nucleotides line up with TRBD2. The receptor was derived from an adult with an advanced solid tumor such as melanoma, head and neck, liver or kidney cancer. Here the sequenced sample was CD4+ or CD8+ T cells sorted from blood, taken in a trial of the OX40 agonist ivuxolimab. CDR3 amino acids: CASKGLAGAPRGDTQYF. The CDR3 nucleotides are TGTGCCAGCAAGGGACTAGCGGGAGCACCTAGGGGGGATACGCAGTATTTT.